Included here is one TCR beta chain sequence, with context. Its antigen is unknown. This entry comes from a study of T cell responses to AZD1222 COVID-19 vaccine. The CDR3 covers 12 residues. V lost 7 bases and J 0 bases, leaving 7 bases between the germline ends. Germline V gene sequence: CDR1 SGDLS, CDR2 YYNGEE. This table comes from immunoSEQ multiplex PCR, and its TCRdb copy is limited to in-frame clones, with some not included. The sample shows fewer than 150,000 clones, around nine tenths of them seen only once. Study-wide findings and caveats: Baseline serology detected seropositivity in only a handful of AZD1222 recipients.

The source of this sequence is an adult who received the AZD1222 COVID-19 vaccine. Sequences were derived from peripheral blood, sampled 28 days after the second AZD1222 dose. The V gene is TRBV9, the J gene TRBJ1-2; D unresolved. The DNA for the CDR3 is TGTGCCAGCGCCCAGACTAACTATGGCTACACCTTC. Amino acids: CASAQTNYGYTF.